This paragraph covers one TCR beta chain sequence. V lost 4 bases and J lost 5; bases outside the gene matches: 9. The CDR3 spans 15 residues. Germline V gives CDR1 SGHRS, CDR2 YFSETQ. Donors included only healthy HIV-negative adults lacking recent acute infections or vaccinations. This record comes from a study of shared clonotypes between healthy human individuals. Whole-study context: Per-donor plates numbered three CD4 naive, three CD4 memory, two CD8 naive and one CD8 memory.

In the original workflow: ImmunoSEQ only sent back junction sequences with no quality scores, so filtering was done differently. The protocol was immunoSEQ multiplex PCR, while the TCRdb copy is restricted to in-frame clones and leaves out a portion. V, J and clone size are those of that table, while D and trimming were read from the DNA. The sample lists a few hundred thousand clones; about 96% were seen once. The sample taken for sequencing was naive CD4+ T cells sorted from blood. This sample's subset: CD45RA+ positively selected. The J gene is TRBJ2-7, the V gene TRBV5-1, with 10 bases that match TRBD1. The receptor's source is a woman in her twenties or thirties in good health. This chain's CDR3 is CASSIRDRGTNEQYF. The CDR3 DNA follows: TGCGCCAGCAGCATTCGGGACAGGGGAACGAACGAGCAGTACTTC.